Each of the 22 T cell receptor beta chains below was sequenced from the same sample in a study of blood T cell repertoires in COVID-19. Only in-frame clones appear in the TCRdb table, and some are missing; sequencing was by immunoSEQ multiplex PCR. The sample holds some 230,000 clones, roughly 84% seen once. Sequenced input: peripheral blood. Every receptor here comes from a man aged 45-60 years who had recovered from COVID-19.

Only one count was recorded for this clone. V and J are TRBV10-3 and TRBJ1-6; 8 nucleotides line up with TRBD1. Germline CDR1 ENHRY, CDR2 SYGVKD. This CDR3 spans 14 amino acids. The V segment lost 6 bases and the J segment 9 bases; nucleotides outside the gene matches: 7. DNA of the CDR3: TGTGCCATCAGGCCCGGACAGGGCAGTTCACCCCTCCACTTT. This encodes CAIRPGQGSSPLHF.

J is TRBJ1-4 and V is TRBV5-5; D is ambiguous. Germline assignment: CDR1 SGHKS and CDR2 YYEKEE (reference sequence). V was clipped by 1 base and J by 5 bases, with 12 bases between them. This CDR3 comprises 15 residues. CDR3 sequence reads: CASSLHRVTNEKLFF. The CDR3 DNA is TGTGCCAGCAGCTTGCACCGGGTTACGAATGAAAAACTGTTTTTT.

In this sample, this clone turned up once. The chain uses TRBV14 and TRBJ2-3, with TRBD1 as a possible D gene (5 bases). Per germline, CDR1 SGHDN and CDR2 FVKESK. V lost 1 base to trimming and J lost 0 bases, with 11 bases between them. The CDR3 has 16 amino acids. The CDR3: CASSQAKGLSTDTQYF. The CDR3 bases are TGTGCCAGCAGCCAAGCAAAGGGGCTTAGCACAGATACGCAGTATTTT.

The V call is TRBV5-4, the J call TRBJ2-5; perhaps TRBD2 as D (6 bases). The CDR3 covers 13 residues. Looked up from germline, CDR1 is SGHNT and CDR2 is YYREEE (reference sequence). Trimming shortened V by 2 bases and J by 5 bases, and 10 bases separated the two germline ends. The CDR3 coding sequence is TGTGCCAGCAGCTTTGGAGGGCCGGAGACCCAGTACTTC. This translates into CASSFGGPETQYF.

This clone was detected only a few times. V is TRBV6-1 and J is TRBJ2-7, with D tentatively TRBD2 (5 bases). This CDR3 contains 16 residues. Germline V gene data show CDR1 as MNHNS and CDR2 as SASEGT. V lost 3 bases, J lost 0 bases, and 15 bases lay in between. Here the CDR3 reads CASSERVRRGSYEQYF. DNA of the CDR3: TGTGCCAGCAGTGAGAGGGTGAGGAGAGGCTCCTACGAGCAGTACTTC.

This clone came up a few times. The chain recombines TRBV11-2 with TRBJ2-7; TRBD2 matches 12 bases. Germline assignment: CDR1 SGHAT and CDR2 FQNNGV. J was trimmed by 4 bases and V by 4 bases; bases with no gene match: 11. This CDR3 is 17 amino acids long. Here the CDR3 DNA reads TGTGCCAGCAGCTCCAACGGACTAGCGGGAATCAGATACGAGCAGTACTTC. It is translated as CASSSNGLAGIRYEQYF.

The chain has TRBV5-1 and TRBJ1-1; maybe TRBD1 (6 bases). V gave up 4 bases and J gave up 1 base, with 11 bases separating them. The V gene's germline CDR1 is SGHRS and CDR2 YFSETQ. There are 14 residues in the CDR3. The CDR3 bases are TGCGCCAGCAGCCCGGGACACCAGAACACTGAAGCTTTCTTT. Residues: CASSPGHQNTEAFF.

J is TRBJ2-2 and V is TRBV13; TRBD2 agrees at 7 bases. Germline V gene data show CDR1 as PRHDT and CDR2 as FYEKMQ (reference sequence). The CDR3 totals 15 residues. Trimming at V came to 1 base and at J to 4 bases, leaving 3 bases not matched to a gene. The CDR3 DNA reads TGTGCCAGCAGCTTAGCGGGAGGCCCCACCGGGGAGCTGTTTTTT. Amino acids: CASSLAGGPTGELFF.

The V call is TRBV28, the J call TRBJ2-3, with 13 bases aligning to TRBD2. V shed 5 bases and J 2 bases; nucleotides not matched to a gene: 4. The CDR3 is 16 residues long. Germline V lookup: CDR1 MDHEN, CDR2 SYDVKM. The CDR3 is CASSPTSGRYTDTQYF. The CDR3 coding sequence is TGTGCCAGCAGTCCGACTAGCGGGAGGTACACAGATACGCAGTATTTT.

CDR3 bases: TGTGCCAGCAGCTTAGAAATGGGAGGGGGGGGAGAGACCCAGTACTTC. Translated, it gives CASSLEMGGGGETQYF. This rearrangement joins TRBV7-2 to TRBJ2-5, with a weak D call TRBD2 (7 bases). Germline V gene sequence: CDR1 SGHTA, CDR2 FQGNSA. This CDR3 has 16 residues. Deletions cut 1 base from V and 4 bases from J, with 16 bases between.

The rearrangement joins TRBV10-2 to TRBJ2-6; D ambiguous. The CDR3 totals 15 residues. The germline CDR1 and CDR2 sequences are WSHSY and SAAADI. Between the trimmed V and J ends, which lost 6 bases and 0 bases, there was a span of 9 bases. This chain's CDR3 is CASRIGGSGANVLTF. CDR3 coding DNA: TGCGCCAGCAGGATTGGCGGCTCTGGGGCCAACGTCCTGACTTTC.

This chain joins TRBV18 and TRBJ1-5, with TRBD1 matching 8 bases. Germline V gives CDR1 KGHSH, CDR2 LQKENI. The CDR3 runs to 15 residues. The ends lost 3 bases at V and 5 bases at J; junction bases unmatched: 6. The CDR3 sequence: CASSPQGATHQPQHF. CDR3 coding DNA: TGTGCCAGCTCACCGCAGGGGGCAACGCATCAGCCCCAGCATTTT.

The genes are TRBV27 and TRBJ1-1, with a possible D match to TRBD1 (5 bases). The V end was cut by 3 bases, the J end by 5 bases, with 10 bases between. The germline CDR1 and CDR2 sequences are MNHEY and SMNVEV (reference sequence). The CDR3 spans 13 residues. The DNA for the CDR3 is TGTGCCAGCAGTTTGCGGGGGACTACTGAAGCTTTCTTT. It is translated as CASSLRGTTEAFF.

The J gene is TRBJ2-1, the V gene TRBV4-1, with 12 bases that match TRBD2. The trim removed 0 bases at V and 7 bases at J, leaving 7 bases unmatched. There are 17 residues in the CDR3. Germline V CDR1 and CDR2: MGHRA, YSYEKL. CDR3 sequence: CASSQDSSLAGGNEQFF. CDR3 DNA sequence: TGCGCCAGCAGCCAAGATTCGTCACTAGCGGGAGGAAATGAGCAGTTCTTC.

The rearrangement uses TRBV29-1 and TRBJ2-7; 10 nucleotides align to TRBD1. The germline CDR1 and CDR2 sequences are SQVTM and ANQGSEA. This CDR3 region has 13 residues. V was pared by 2 bases and J by 3 bases, with 1 base of the junction left unmatched. Here the CDR3 reads CSVERDRGYEQYF. CDR3 DNA sequence: TGCAGCGTTGAACGGGACAGGGGCTACGAGCAGTACTTC.

The CDR3 loop is CASSPSLRRIEGYEQYF. The CDR3 DNA sequence: TGTGCCAGCAGTCCATCTCTGAGGAGGATAGAGGGATACGAGCAGTACTTC. The V gene is TRBV27, the J gene TRBJ2-7; D is perhaps TRBD2 (5 bases). Germline V gene sequence: CDR1 MNHEY, CDR2 SMNVEV (reference sequence). Trimming cost V 5 bases and J 4 bases, with 24 bases left between them. There are 17 residues in the CDR3.

This chain links TRBV3-1 (or the pseudogene TRBV3-2) with TRBJ2-5; 9 nucleotides align to TRBD2. The length of the CDR3 is 16 residues. Germline V gene sequence: CDR1 LGHDT, CDR2 YNNKEL (reference sequence). J was trimmed by 0 bases and V by 4 bases; bases with no gene match: 6. The CDR3 here is CASSPRTSANQETQYF. The CDR3 bases are TGTGCCAGCAGCCCACGGACTAGCGCCAACCAAGAGACCCAGTACTTC.

The V and J genes are TRBV7-8 and TRBJ1-5, with no clear D. The CDR3 runs to 15 residues. The germline gives CDR1 SGHVS, CDR2 FQNEAQ. V lost 5 bases to trimming and J lost 0 bases, with 11 bases between them. The CDR3 here is CASSLGQISNQPQHF. The CDR3 DNA reads as TGTGCCAGCAGCCTAGGGCAGATTAGCAATCAGCCCCAGCATTTT. Using reference TRBV7-8 and TRBJ1-5 for the parts outside the CDR3, the full variable domain is GAGVSQSPRYKVAKRGQDVALRCDPISGHVSLFWYQQALGQGPEFLTYFQNEAQLDKSGLPSDRFFAERPEGSVSTLKIQRTQQEDSAVYLCASSLGQISNQPQHFGDGTRLSIL.

This clone was picked up a small number of times. The chain employs TRBV19 and TRBJ1-3; no reliable D call. The CDR3 contains 16 residues. V was shortened by 5 bases and J by 2 bases, with 16 bases between the two germline ends. Germline-derived CDR1 and CDR2 are LNHDA and SQIVND (reference sequence). The CDR3 spells CASSRSRRKAGNTIYF. The CDR3 DNA follows: TGTGCCAGTAGTCGTTCCCGGAGGAAAGCTGGAAACACCATATATTTT.

The chain joins TRBV5-1 to TRBJ2-1; the D is unclear. The CDR3 is made up of 13 amino acids. The V end lost 5 bases, the J end lost 0 bases, and 6 bases lay between the germline ends. In germline, CDR1 is SGHRS, CDR2 YFSETQ. In nucleotides, the CDR3 is TGCGCCAGCAGTCCTGTCTCCTACAATGAGCAGTTCTTC. Encoded protein: CASSPVSYNEQFF.

The V and J genes are TRBV6-1 and TRBJ2-3; 7 bases agree with TRBD2. The V gene end was trimmed by 3 bases and the J gene end by 9 bases; junction bases not matched to a gene: 9. The CDR3 runs to 14 residues. CDR1 MNHNS and CDR2 SASEGT come from the germline V gene. The CDR3 region has the DNA TGTGCCAGCAGTGAGGGTAGCGGGTCGGCAACGCAGTATTTT. This sequence encodes CASSEGSGSATQYF.

J is TRBJ2-1 and V is TRBV5-6; 11 bases map to TRBD2. The V segment lost 4 bases and the J segment 0 bases; nucleotides outside the gene matches: 12. The CDR3 has 19 residues. Germline CDR1 and CDR2: SGHDT and YYEEEE. The CDR3 DNA follows: TGTGCCAGCAGCAAAGCCGGGACTAGCGGACTGAGCTCCTACAATGAGCAGTTCTTC. Its protein is CASSKAGTSGLSSYNEQFF.